This T cell receptor beta chain was sequenced for a study of T cells in Graves' hyperthyroidism and ophthalmopathy. Regions amplified from RNA transcripts were the TCR beta CDR3 regions. HTBI primers were the set used in a first-round RT-PCR of the TCR CDR3. TCRdb recomputed calls from the multiplex PCR reads with MiXCR, one row per CDR3 protein. The sample lists a few hundred thousand distinct CDR3 sequences, more than 15% occurring once. This clonotype was seen at least ten times. The receptor was isolated from a woman aged 18-30 years with Graves' hyperthyroidism. Material for sequencing was blood.

The CDR3 reads CASSLTGGPYEQYF. The CDR3 nucleotides are TGCGCCAGCAGCTTGACAGGGGGCCCCTACGAGCAGTACTTC. This chain joins TRBV5-1 and TRBJ2-7, with 9 bases identical to TRBD1. Germline V gene lookup returns CDR1 SGHRS and CDR2 YFSETQ. Trimming removed 1 base from V and 2 bases from J; junction bases left unmatched: 1. The CDR3 runs to 14 residues.